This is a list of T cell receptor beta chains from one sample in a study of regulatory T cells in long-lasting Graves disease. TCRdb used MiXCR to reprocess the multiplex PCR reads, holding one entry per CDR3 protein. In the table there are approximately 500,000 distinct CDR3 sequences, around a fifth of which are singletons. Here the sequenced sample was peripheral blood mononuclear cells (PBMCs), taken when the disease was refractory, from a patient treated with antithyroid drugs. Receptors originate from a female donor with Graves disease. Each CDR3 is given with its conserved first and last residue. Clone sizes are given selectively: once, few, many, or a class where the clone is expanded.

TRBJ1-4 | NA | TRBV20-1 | CSAGVGEKLFF
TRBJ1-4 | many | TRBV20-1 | CSATGQSTNEKLFF
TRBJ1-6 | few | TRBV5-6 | CASSLPGRITPLHF
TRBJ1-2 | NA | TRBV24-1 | CATSGPGADSGYGYAF
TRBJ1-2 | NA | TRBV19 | CASSILRQPSIGGYTF
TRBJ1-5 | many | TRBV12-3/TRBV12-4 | CASSSTDNNQPQHF
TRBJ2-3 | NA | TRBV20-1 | CSASGALAGVLGSTDTQYF
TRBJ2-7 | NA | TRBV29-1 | CSVGFAGPYSEQYF
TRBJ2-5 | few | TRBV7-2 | CASSPWMGVGETQYF
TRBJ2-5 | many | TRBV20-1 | CSATFRRSEETQYF
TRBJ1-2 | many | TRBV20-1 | CSAQRDRENYGYTF
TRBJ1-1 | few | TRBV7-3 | CASSLAATGLEAFF
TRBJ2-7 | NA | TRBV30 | CAWRRGGKQYF
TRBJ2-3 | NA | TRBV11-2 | CASSYRDRSTDTQYF
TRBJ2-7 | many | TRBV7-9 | CASSLGASYEQYF
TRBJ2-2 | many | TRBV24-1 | CATAGVTGELFF
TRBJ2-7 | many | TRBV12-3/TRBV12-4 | CASSTGTGVYEQYF
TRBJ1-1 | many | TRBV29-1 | CSVIRDRGRLRTEAFF
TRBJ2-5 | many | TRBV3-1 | CASSQDVQALSQETQYF
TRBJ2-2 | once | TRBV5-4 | CASSSERGANTGELFF
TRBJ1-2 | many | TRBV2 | CASSEGGTGGEVGGYTF
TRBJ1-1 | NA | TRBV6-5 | CASSFLPGQSDTEAFF
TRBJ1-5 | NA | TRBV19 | CASTAWTGGRQPQHF
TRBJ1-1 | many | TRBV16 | CASSQSGPGAFF
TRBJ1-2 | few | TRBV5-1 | CASSSTSPNYGYTF
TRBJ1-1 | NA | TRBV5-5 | CASSSGGRTEAFF
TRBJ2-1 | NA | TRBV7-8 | CASSYASGPKQFF
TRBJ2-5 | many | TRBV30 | CAWAASGRGETQYF
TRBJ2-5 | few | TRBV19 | CASSIGDLETQYF
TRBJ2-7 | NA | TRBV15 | CATSRDPVSYEQYF
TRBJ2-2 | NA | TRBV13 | CASSPGTVYTGELFF
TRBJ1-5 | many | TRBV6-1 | CASREPGQNNQPQHF
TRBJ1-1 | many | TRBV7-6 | CASSAQGTNTEAFF
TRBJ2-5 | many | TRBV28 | CASTQGGGREETQYF
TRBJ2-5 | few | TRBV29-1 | CSVAFAGGQGVGTQYF
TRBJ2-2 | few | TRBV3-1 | CASGTGQAGELFF
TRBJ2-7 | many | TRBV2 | CASMFYRYEQYF
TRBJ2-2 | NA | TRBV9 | CASSVSRTNTGELFF
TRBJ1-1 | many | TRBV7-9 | CASSLLGGALNTEAFF
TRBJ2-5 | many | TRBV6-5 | CASSYSRAGGQETQYF
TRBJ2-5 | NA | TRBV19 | CASSNGRGETQYF
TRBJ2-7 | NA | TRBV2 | CASSERAGSYEQYF
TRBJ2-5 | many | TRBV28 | CASNEVRGTQYF
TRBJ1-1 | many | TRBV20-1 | CSARTYPEAFF
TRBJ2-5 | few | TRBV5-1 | CASSRPGPEGTQYF
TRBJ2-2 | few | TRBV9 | CASSVDLGAVSGELFF
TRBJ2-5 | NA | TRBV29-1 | CSVGGEETQYF
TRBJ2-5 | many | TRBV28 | CASSSRTGETQYF
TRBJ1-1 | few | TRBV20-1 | CSASGGGQMNTEAFF
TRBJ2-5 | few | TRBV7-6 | CASSPGLAGGFQETQYF
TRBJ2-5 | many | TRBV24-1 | CATSDRDLSETQYF
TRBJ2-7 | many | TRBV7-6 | CASSLTSGGRYEQYF
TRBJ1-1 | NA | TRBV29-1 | CSVEGWGQAFF
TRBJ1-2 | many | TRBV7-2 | CASSLGTQTNYGYTF
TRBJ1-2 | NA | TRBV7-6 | CASSLALNGYTF